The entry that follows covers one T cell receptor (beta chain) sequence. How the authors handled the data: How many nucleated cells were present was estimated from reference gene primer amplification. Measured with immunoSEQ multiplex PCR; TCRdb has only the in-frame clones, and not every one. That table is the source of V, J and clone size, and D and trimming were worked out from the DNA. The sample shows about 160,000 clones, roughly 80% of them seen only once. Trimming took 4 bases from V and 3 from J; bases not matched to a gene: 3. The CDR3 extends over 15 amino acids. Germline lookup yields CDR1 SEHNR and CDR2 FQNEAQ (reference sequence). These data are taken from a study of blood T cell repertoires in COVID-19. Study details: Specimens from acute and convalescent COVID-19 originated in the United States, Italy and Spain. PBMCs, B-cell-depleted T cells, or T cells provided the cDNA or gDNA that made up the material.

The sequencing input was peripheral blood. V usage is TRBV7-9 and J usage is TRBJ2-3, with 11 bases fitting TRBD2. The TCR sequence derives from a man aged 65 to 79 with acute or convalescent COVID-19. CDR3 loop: CASSSTSGKTDTQYF. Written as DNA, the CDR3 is TGTGCCAGCAGCTCGACTAGCGGGAAAACAGATACGCAGTATTTT.